Presented here are 23 T cell receptor beta chains from one specimen sequenced in a study of shared clonotypes between healthy human individuals. Sequencing was performed with immunoSEQ multiplex PCR; in TCRdb, only in-frame clones are kept and a portion is missing. The table includes 850,000 to 1,100,000 clones, around 77% detected once. The sample was memory CD4+ T cells from PBMCs. Subset indicated: CD45RA-negative fraction. Receptors were obtained from a man aged 18 to 30 in good health. Some clones in this sample may be carry-over from other donors' samples.

This clone was counted a few times. This chain connects TRBV10-2 to TRBJ2-7; the match to TRBD2 covers 9 bases. The CDR3 totals 13 residues. Germline V CDR1 and CDR2: WSHSY, SAAADI. V was pared by 5 bases and J by 4 bases, with 3 bases of the junction left unmatched. The CDR3 loop is CASSSTSGYEQYF. For the CDR3, the DNA is TGCGCCAGCAGTTCCACTAGCGGGTACGAGCAGTACTTC.

The chain links TRBV20-1 to TRBJ1-2; no definite D call. In germline, CDR1 is DFQATT, CDR2 SNEGSKA (reference sequence). V lost 0 bases, J lost 12 bases, and 2 bases lay in between. The CDR3 runs to 8 residues. The CDR3 region has the DNA TGCAGTGCTAGAGAAAACACCTTC. Its translation: CSARENTF.

The sample holds many counts of this clone. V is TRBV28 and J is TRBJ2-1; 11 bases are a match to TRBD2. Trimming took 8 bases from V and 6 from J; bases not matched to a gene: 9. CDR1 is MDHEN and CDR2 is SYDVKM in the germline V gene. The CDR3 consists of 15 residues. The CDR3 DNA reads as TGTGCCAGCCGGGGACTAGCGGCAAATAGCAATGAGCAGTTCTTC. This translates into CASRGLAANSNEQFF.

The J gene is TRBJ2-1, the V gene TRBV9; the D gene is possibly TRBD2 (6 bases). The CDR3 extends over 14 amino acids. V lost 3 bases to trimming and J lost 8 bases, with 15 bases between them. Germline V gene sequence: CDR1 SGDLS, CDR2 YYNGEE. CDR3 residues: CASSGRLVSDEQFF. The CDR3 DNA follows: TGTGCCAGCAGCGGGAGACTAGTATCCGATGAGCAGTTCTTC. The full variable domain, with the rest looked up from reference TRBV9 and TRBJ2-1, is DSGVTQTPKHLITATGQRVTLRCSPRSGDLSVYWYQQSLDQGLQFLIQYYNGEERAKGNILERFSAQQFPDLHSELNLSSLELGDSALYFCASSGRLVSDEQFFGPGTRLTVL.

V gene TRBV7-3 combines with J gene TRBJ2-5, with 7 bases identical to TRBD1. The CDR3 totals 15 residues. V shed 4 bases, J shed 1 base, and the junction held 6 bases outside the gene matches. In germline, CDR1 is SGHTA, CDR2 FQGTGA. CDR3 nucleotide sequence: TGTGCCAGCAGCTCCCAGACAGGGCCCCAAGAGACCCAGTACTTC. It yields the protein CASSSQTGPQETQYF.

This clone showed up just once. The chain has TRBV28 and TRBJ1-5; no reliable D call. V was pared by 1 base and J by 6 bases, with 13 bases between. CDR1 is MDHEN and CDR2 is SYDVKM in the germline V gene. The CDR3 runs 15 residues. CDR3 bases: TGTGCCAGCAGTTTATATGGGTTTTCAGGTCAGCCCCAGCATTTT. As protein: CASSLYGFSGQPQHF.

J is TRBJ2-5 and V is TRBV4-3; possible D gene TRBD2, 6 bases. The CDR3 length is 16 residues. Germline V CDR1 and CDR2: LGHNA, YSLEER. The V gene lost 0 bases and the J gene lost 9 bases, with 20 bases spanning the gap. The CDR3 bases are TGCGCCAGCAGCCAAGATTGGAGGGAAGGTACCTCGCCCCAGTACTTC. This codes for CASSQDWREGTSPQYF.

This rearrangement joins TRBV28 to TRBJ2-5; 10 nucleotides agree with TRBD2. The CDR3 contains 16 residues. CDR1 is MDHEN and CDR2 is SYDVKM in the germline V gene. J gave up 5 bases and V 4 bases, and 10 bases lay outside the gene matches. This chain's CDR3 is CASSSRVAGGYETQYF. In nucleotides, the CDR3 is TGTGCCAGCAGTTCCCGAGTAGCGGGAGGTTATGAGACCCAGTACTTC.

With regard to this clone: This may stem from a read error, because a much larger clone lies one nucleotide away. The V call is TRBV30, the J call TRBJ1-5; weak D call: TRBD1 (5 bases). The germline V gene has CDR1 GTSNPN and CDR2 SVGIG (reference sequence). The length of the CDR3 is 15 residues. The CDR3, as DNA: TGTGCCTGGAGGGACGGGGGGGGAAGGAATCGGCCCCAGCATTTT. Translation gives CAWRDGGGRNRPQHF. Together with reference TRBV30 and TRBJ1-5, the CDR3 gives the full variable domain: SQTIHQWPATLVQPVGSPLSLECTVEGTSNPNLYWYRQAAGRGLQLLFYSVGIGQISSEVPQNLSASRPQDRQFILSSKKLLLSDSGFYLCAWRDGGGRNRPQHFGDGTRLSIL.

There are a few counts of this clone. The J gene is TRBJ1-4, the V gene TRBV2; a possible D gene is TRBD1 (6 bases). Trimming shortened V by 6 bases and J by 5 bases, and 16 bases separated the two germline ends. CDR1 is SNHLY, CDR2 FYNNEI, per germline. The CDR3 sequence is 15 residues long. In DNA form, the CDR3 reads TGTGCCAGCAGGTACGGCGGACAGAGGAATGAAAAACTGTTTTTT. Amino acid sequence: CASRYGGQRNEKLFF.

V gene TRBV6-4 combines with J gene TRBJ1-1, with D unclear. Trimming removed 2 bases from V and 5 bases from J, with 9 bases in between. The CDR3 extends over 13 amino acids. In germline, CDR1 is MRHNA, CDR2 SNTAGT. CDR3 region: CASSDEMGTEAFF. For the CDR3, the DNA is TGTGCCAGCAGTGACGAGATGGGGACTGAAGCTTTCTTT.

This clone was picked up many times. The genes are TRBV5-1 and TRBJ2-1; D is undetermined. The V gene lost 7 bases and the J gene lost 9 bases, with 32 bases spanning the gap. From germline, CDR1 is SGHRS and CDR2 YFSETQ. The CDR3 extends over 18 amino acids. CDR3 in DNA: TGCGCCAGCCGCTACAAAGATCGACGAACACCGGAACCCGGTGAGCAGTTCTTC. This encodes CASRYKDRRTPEPGEQFF.

The rearrangement links TRBV9 to TRBJ2-7; tentatively, D is TRBD1 or TRBD2 (5 bases each). Germline CDR1 is SGDLS and CDR2 is YYNGEE. V was cut by 4 bases and J by 1 base, with 15 bases left in between. The length of the CDR3 is 15 residues. This CDR3 reads CASSPSGQKSYEQYF. The CDR3 coding sequence is TGTGCCAGCAGCCCTTCGGGGCAAAAGTCCTACGAGCAGTACTTC.

This clone showed up just once. This sequence joins TRBV9 and TRBJ2-7; maybe TRBD1 (6 bases). V lost 3 bases to trimming and J lost 6 bases, with 19 bases between them. This CDR3 comprises 15 residues. The germline CDR1 and CDR2 sequences are SGDLS and YYNGEE. The CDR3: CASSAGTPLSPEQYF. CDR3 sequence (DNA): TGTGCCAGCAGCGCCGGGACACCATTATCTCCCGAGCAGTACTTC.

The rearrangement joins TRBV4-1 to TRBJ2-7; TRBD1 agrees at 9 bases. The length of the CDR3 is 14 residues. In germline, CDR1 is MGHRA, CDR2 YSYEKL. Trimming at V came to 3 bases and at J to 4 bases, leaving 4 bases not matched to a gene. The CDR3 region has the DNA TGCGCCAGCAGCCAGGGGGACAGGGAGTACGAGCAGTACTTC. Residues: CASSQGDREYEQYF.

Here the CDR3 reads CASSWGGSGTDTQYF. The CDR3 DNA sequence: TGCGCCAGCAGCTGGGGCGGATCGGGCACAGATACGCAGTATTTT. The chain carries TRBV5-1 and TRBJ2-3; a possible D gene is TRBD1 (5 bases). Trimming took off 3 bases at V and 1 base at J, with 12 bases between the two ends. The V gene's germline CDR1 is SGHRS and CDR2 YFSETQ. The CDR3 extends over 15 amino acids.

V and J are TRBV5-6 and TRBJ2-5; TRBD1 is a possible D gene (6 bases). The better agreement between TRBJ2-7 and the DNA end casts doubt on the J call. Germline V gene lookup returns CDR1 SGHDT and CDR2 YYEEEE. The CDR3 sequence is 13 residues long. The CDR3 sequence: CASARDTHYEQYF. CDR3 sequence (DNA): TGTGCCAGCGCACGGGACACCCACTACGAGCAGTACTTC.

V gene TRBV7-8 combines with J gene TRBJ2-2, with TRBD2 as a possible D gene (5 bases). Germline V CDR1 and CDR2: SGHVS, FQNEAQ. Trimming took off 5 bases at V and 8 bases at J, with 12 bases between the two ends. This CDR3 has 13 amino acids. The CDR3 here is CASSKRTAGELFF. The CDR3 bases are TGTGCCAGCAGCAAACGGACTGCGGGGGAGCTGTTTTTT.

The chain joins TRBV7-6 to TRBJ1-3; D gene unclear. The ends were cut back, 1 base at V and 1 base at J, with 8 bases in the middle. CDR1 and CDR2 from the germline V gene are SGHVS and FNYEAQ. The CDR3 loop spans 15 amino acids. The CDR3 DNA reads as TGTGCCAGCAGCTTAGTGTGGGGTTCTGGAAACACCATATATTTT. Its translation: CASSLVWGSGNTIYF. The variable domain in full, completed from reference TRBV7-6 and TRBJ1-3, reads GAGVSQSPRYKVTKRGQDVALRCDPISGHVSLYWYRQALGQGPEFLTYFNYEAQQDKSGLPNDRFSAERPEGSISTLTIQRTEQRDSAMYRCASSLVWGSGNTIYFGEGSWLTVV.

This rearrangement joins TRBV19 to TRBJ2-6; D ambiguous. Germline V gives CDR1 LNHDA, CDR2 SQIVND (reference sequence). V was cut by 3 bases and J by 0 bases, with 6 bases left in between. CDR3 length equals 15 residues. The CDR3 here is CASSISASGANVLTF. The CDR3 coding sequence is TGTGCCAGTAGTATTTCAGCCTCTGGGGCCAACGTCCTGACTTTC.

The genes are TRBV7-2 and TRBJ2-2, with D perhaps being TRBD1 or TRBD2 (5 bases each). V gave up 2 bases and J gave up 3 bases, with 7 bases separating them. Germline assignment: CDR1 SGHTA and CDR2 FQGNSA. This CDR3 spans 14 amino acids. CDR3 amino acids: CASSLRDDTGELFF. In nucleotides, the CDR3 is TGTGCCAGCAGCTTAAGGGACGACACCGGGGAGCTGTTTTTT. The variable domain in full, with the rest retrieved from reference TRBV7-2 and TRBJ2-2, is GAGVSQSPSNKVTEKGKDVELRCDPISGHTALYWYRQSLGQGLEFLIYFQGNSAPDKSGLPSDRFSAERTGGSVSTLTIQRTQQEDSAVYLCASSLRDDTGELFFGEGSRLTVL.

The chain carries TRBV6-1 and TRBJ1-2; TRBD1 might be the D (6 bases). CDR1 and CDR2 from the germline V gene are MNHNS and SASEGT. The CDR3 consists of 14 residues. V lost 6 bases to trimming and J lost 4 bases, with 15 bases between them. In DNA form, the CDR3 reads TGTGCCAGCAGACTGCAGACAGGACTCTATGGCTACACCTTC. It specifies CASRLQTGLYGYTF.

The gene calls are TRBV29-1 and TRBJ2-3; D tentatively fits TRBD1 or TRBD2 (5 bases each). Trimming pared 6 bases from V and 1 base from J, leaving 17 bases between. CDR3 size: 15 residues. Germline V gene lookup returns CDR1 SQVTM and CDR2 ANQGSEA. The CDR3 protein is CSVASGTTRTDTQYF. CDR3 DNA sequence: TGCAGCGTCGCGTCCGGGACCACTCGCACAGATACGCAGTATTTT.